This is a list of T cell receptor beta chains from one sample in a study of OX40 agonist ivuxolimab in advanced cancers. Profiling relied on immunoSEQ multiplex PCR, and the TCRdb table lists in-frame clones only, not all of them. The sample includes tens of thousands of clones, around nine tenths of them seen just once. The source was CD4+ or CD8+ T cells sorted from blood, collected in a trial of the OX40 agonist ivuxolimab. All receptors derive from an adult with an advanced solid tumor such as melanoma, head and neck, liver or kidney cancer. Each CDR3 is given with its conserved first and last residue. The D gene is left open where the match is weak. Expanded clones are given a class, and other clones once, few, many or no size at all.

clone_size	v_call	d_call	j_call	cdr3_nt	cdr3_aa
-	TRBV7-2	TRBD2	TRBJ2-7	TGTGCCAGCAGCTTATTAAGGGCGGGAGGGCCCCACGAGCAGTACTTC	CASSLLRAGGPHEQYF
-	TRBV19	TRBD2	TRBJ2-1	TGTGCCAGTAGTATTCCAGGAACCGGGACTAGCGGGAGGAATGAGCAGTTCTTC	CASSIPGTGTSGRNEQFF
-	TRBV30	-	TRBJ1-2	TGTGCCTGGGGAACGGGCTCCACGAGTGGCTACACCTTC	CAWGTGSTSGYTF
-	TRBV28	-	TRBJ2-7	TGTGCCAGCAGTCCACCACTAGTCTCATCCTACGAGCAGTACTTC	CASSPPLVSSYEQYF
-	TRBV19	TRBD1	TRBJ1-5	TGTGCCAGTAGTATCGGGGACAGCCTTACTAGCAATCAGCCCCAGCATTTT	CASSIGDSLTSNQPQHF
-	TRBV7-9	TRBD1	TRBJ1-3	TGTGCCAGCAGGTGGGACAGGGGGCCGAACACCATATATTTT	CASRWDRGPNTIYF
-	TRBV29-1	-	TRBJ2-2	TGCAGCGTTGGATCCGGGACGGCGAACACCGGGGAGCTGTTTTTT	CSVGSGTANTGELFF
-	TRBV6-1	-	TRBJ2-7	TGTGCCAGCAGTGCCTACGAGCAGTACTTC	CASSAYEQYF
-	TRBV5-1	-	TRBJ2-5	TGCGCCAGCAGCTTTGGGTTAGAAGAGACCCAGTACTTC	CASSFGLEETQYF
-	TRBV28	-	TRBJ1-4	TGTGCCAGCAGCGTTCGAAGAGCAACTAATGAAAAACTGTTTTTT	CASSVRRATNEKLFF
once	TRBV5-1	-	TRBJ2-3	TGCGCCAGCAGCTTGGAAGGGGATACGCAGTATTTT	CASSLEGDTQYF
-	TRBV18	-	TRBJ1-1	TGTGCCAGCTCGGGAATGGGGGGGGAGAACACTGAAGCTTTCTTT	CASSGMGGENTEAFF
few	TRBV28	TRBD1	TRBJ2-7	TGTGCCAGCAGTTCCCCCTGGACAGGGGGCGACGAGCAGTACTTC	CASSSPWTGGDEQYF
-	TRBV7-9	-	TRBJ2-1	TGTGCCAGCAGCCGAGTGGGGGCGGGAGAGCGGGTCAATGAGCAGTTCTTC	CASSRVGAGERVNEQFF
once	TRBV18	TRBD2	TRBJ2-2	TGTGCCAGCTCACCACGGCAGGGAGGGACCGGGGAGCTGTTTTTT	CASSPRQGGTGELFF
-	TRBV14	-	TRBJ2-7	TGTGCCAGCAGCCAGACGGGACGGAGCTCCTACGAGCAGTACTTC	CASSQTGRSSYEQYF
-	TRBV29-1	TRBD2	TRBJ2-3	TGCAGCGTTGCGGCTAGCGGCCGCACAGATACGCAGTATTTT	CSVAASGRTDTQYF
-	TRBV19	-	TRBJ1-5	TGTGCCAGTAGTCGGGGTGGGTGGCCCCAGCATTTT	CASSRGGWPQHF